This TCR beta chain was sequenced for a study of control samples from healthy donors and cancer patients (dated by TCRdb to 2018 to 2021). Worth noting for this clone: The antigen it binds to is not known. Per-base qualities were not stored, and no clone one base away is much larger.

Libraries were built with the immunoSEQ multiplex PCR assay. In its TCRdb copy, this immuneACCESS table keeps in-frame sequences only and misses some clones. Where compared with another copy, unresolved V genes explain less than half of these, and the others have no known cause. This sample holds 140,000 to 150,000 clones; 93% were observed only once. Together, the top ten hold more than 5% of the sample. The CDR1 and CDR2 encoded by the germline V gene (reference sequence) are PRHDT and FYEKMQ. The CDR3 measures 13 amino acids from cysteine to phenylalanine. Here the CDR3 DNA is all that survives: 39 bases in frame from base 1. Deletion took 0 bases off V and 5 bases off J, with a span of 7 bases between the germline ends.

Sequencing was carried out using blood. The chain couples TRBV13 to TRBJ1-2, with no reliable assignment of the D segment. The origin of this receptor is a man between 18 and 29 years old in good health. Here is the DNA: TGTGCCAGCAGCTTAGGGACGGCGTATGGCTACACCTTC. Translated, it reads CASSLGTAYGYTF.